One and the same sample provided the 9 T cell receptor beta chains below, sequenced in a study of blood T cell repertoires in COVID-19. TCRdb's copy holds only in-frame clones and misses some; the assay was immunoSEQ multiplex PCR. The sample includes around 250,000 clones, over 80% of them seen just once. Sequencing was performed on PBMCs or T cells enriched from blood (not recorded which). The receptors derive from a human donor in a cohort exposed to, infected with or recovered from COVID-19 (not recorded which). The donor label of this sample is uncertain.

The chain couples TRBV7-8 to TRBJ1-1; TRBD1 is a possible D gene (6 bases). V was shortened by 0 bases and J by 3 bases, with 11 bases between the two germline ends. The germline gives CDR1 SGHVS, CDR2 FQNEAQ. The length of the CDR3 is 15 residues. CDR3 region: CASSLAWTADTEAFF. In DNA, the CDR3 is TGTGCCAGCAGCTTAGCCTGGACAGCCGACACTGAAGCTTTCTTT.

The V gene is TRBV7-2, the J gene TRBJ2-5; D uncertain. The germline CDR1 and CDR2 sequences are SGHTA and FQGNSA. Trimming took 2 bases from V and 4 from J, leaving 8 bases between them. CDR3 length: 13 residues. The CDR3 DNA reads TGTGCCAGCAGCTTACCAGCAGGAGAGACCCAGTACTTC. This codes for CASSLPAGETQYF.

This chain links TRBV6-5 with TRBJ1-2, with TRBD1 identical over 7 bases. Trimming took 5 bases from V and 1 from J; bases not matched to a gene: 7. There are 15 residues in the CDR3. CDR1 and CDR2 (germline): MNHEY, SVGAGI. The DNA of the CDR3 is TGTGCCAGCAGTCCTCGACAGGGTCTTAACTATGGCTACACCTTC. This encodes CASSPRQGLNYGYTF.

The rearrangement joins TRBV5-4 to TRBJ2-7; TRBD2 agrees at 7 bases. V gave up 4 bases and J gave up 0 bases; unmatched junction bases: 4. Germline V lookup: CDR1 SGHNT, CDR2 YYREEE (reference sequence). This CDR3 is 14 amino acids long. CDR3 residues: CASSPGDYSYEQYF. CDR3 DNA sequence: TGTGCCAGCAGCCCCGGGGACTACTCCTACGAGCAGTACTTC. The full variable domain, rest sourced from reference TRBV5-4 and TRBJ2-7, is ETGVTQSPTHLIKTRGQQVTLRCSSQSGHNTVSWYQQALGQGPQFIFQYYREEENGRGNFPPRFSGLQFPNYSSELNVNALELDDSALYLCASSPGDYSYEQYFGPGTRLTVT.

CDR3 nucleotide sequence: TGTGCCATCAGCAACGGACAGGGCACACGGAACACTGAAGCTTTCTTT. Translating it yields CAISNGQGTRNTEAFF. The J gene is TRBJ1-1, the V gene TRBV10-3; 8 bases agree with TRBD1. V was pared by 6 bases and J by 1 base, with 10 bases of the junction left unmatched. The CDR3 sequence is 16 residues long. Germline CDR1 is ENHRY and CDR2 is SYGVKD.

This clone was detected once. The rearrangement uses TRBV5-6 and TRBJ2-2; perhaps TRBD2 as D (6 bases). The germline V gene encodes CDR1 SGHDT and CDR2 YYEEEE. The CDR3 is 13 amino acids. With 2 bases removed from V and 6 bases from J, the gap between germline ends came to 8 bases. The CDR3 here is CASSLGGPGELFF. CDR3 nucleotide sequence: TGTGCCAGCAGCTTAGGAGGGCCCGGGGAGCTGTTTTTT.

The chain recombines TRBV28 with TRBJ1-4, with D perhaps TRBD1 (5 bases). V lost 2 bases and J lost 9, with 13 bases in between. CDR3 size: 14 residues. Germline assignment: CDR1 MDHEN and CDR2 SYDVKM. The CDR3 DNA sequence: TGTGCCAGCAGTTTAGGGGCAGGGCCAAAAAAACTGTTTTTT. It codes for CASSLGAGPKKLFF.

This clone was seen a single time. Other DNA variants within this sample encode the same CDR3. The chain links TRBV7-9 to TRBJ1-3; D gene ambiguous. Trimming took off 5 bases at V and 0 bases at J, with 8 bases between the two ends. The length of the CDR3 is 14 residues. Germline values: CDR1 SEHNR, CDR2 FQNEAQ (reference sequence). The CDR3 region has the DNA TGTGCCAGCAGCCTCGGGTCCTCTGGAAACACCATATATTTT. Its protein is CASSLGSSGNTIYF. Full variable domain (remainder filled in from reference TRBV7-9 and TRBJ1-3): DTGVSQNPRHKITKRGQNVTFRCDPISEHNRLYWYRQTLGQGPEFLTYFQNEAQLEKSRLLSDRFSAERPKGSFSTLEIQRTEQGDSAMYLCASSLGSSGNTIYFGEGSWLTVV.

The chain carries TRBV7-9 and TRBJ1-1; D possibly corresponds to TRBD1 (6 bases). V was pared by 5 bases and J by 0 bases, with 19 bases between. Germline CDR1 and CDR2: SEHNR and FQNEAQ (reference sequence). The CDR3 covers 17 residues. CDR3 DNA sequence: TGTGCCAGCAGCAAATTAGGGCCGGGGGGCTTGAACACTGAAGCTTTCTTT. Its protein product is CASSKLGPGGLNTEAFF.